The sequence of this T cell receptor beta chain was determined in a study of cytomegalovirus exposure and HLA in healthy donors. Study observations and caveats: The study labeled more than 150 TCR beta chains cytomegalovirus-associated. In vitro confirmation showed a few CMV-associated chains to be CMV antigen specific. In a later analysis, TCR beta V- and J-gene trimming showed a link to a missense DCLRE1C variant. Further analysis was carried out later, and it showed several of the most significant clusters appearing linked to common viral pathogens.

PCR used 60 Vbeta primers and 13 Jbeta primers. This table comes from immunoSEQ multiplex PCR, and its TCRdb copy is limited to in-frame clones, with some not included. This sample carries 110,000 to 150,000 clones, 73% of them seen once, and the ten largest clones take approximately 15%. The CDR3 is made up of 13 amino acids. The germline gives CDR1 KGHSH, CDR2 LQKENI. V was trimmed by 2 bases and J by 1 base, leaving 3 bases between them. Turning to this clone: Its matching antigen is unknown.

The chain has TRBV18 and TRBJ1-5; D unresolved. The TCR was taken from a human donor in good health. Sequencing input: PBMCs. The CDR3 nucleotides are TGTGCCAGCTCACCAGGCAGCAATCAGCCCCAGCATTTT. It specifies CASSPGSNQPQHF.